These T cell receptor beta chains were read from a single sample in a study of T cell changes during pregnancy in multiple sclerosis. Method: immunoSEQ multiplex PCR; TCRdb's copy keeps in-frame clones and lacks some. The sample records 40,000 or so clones, about nine tenths being singletons. The input for sequencing was CD4+ T cells from peripheral blood mononuclear cells, taken in the third trimester of pregnancy. The receptors originated from a female donor in good health, enrolled as a control in a pregnancy study. Each CDR3 is given without its conserved first and last residue.

J gene: TRBJ2-4
V gene: TRBV28
CDR3 protein: ASSGVGGGVAKNIQY

J gene: TRBJ1-1
V gene: TRBV6-5
CDR3 protein: ASSRGQGNTEAF

J gene: TRBJ2-7
V gene: TRBV6-6
CDR3 protein: AVPRGEQY

J gene: TRBJ1-5
V gene: TRBV6-5
CDR3 protein: ASSYSPGPQH

J gene: TRBJ2-3
V gene: TRBV6-5
CDR3 protein: ASSMDFSSTDTQY

J gene: TRBJ1-1
V gene: TRBV15
CDR3 protein: ATSRDPRGLGTEAF

J gene: TRBJ1-5
V gene: TRBV5-1
CDR3 protein: ASSPGDNQPQH

J gene: TRBJ2-1
V gene: TRBV6-1
CDR3 protein: ASSTPGQTYNEQF

J gene: TRBJ2-7
V gene: TRBV7-9
CDR3 protein: ASSLSQSQGRSSYEQY

J gene: TRBJ1-2
V gene: TRBV6-6
CDR3 protein: ATRGPEYGYT

J gene: TRBJ1-3
V gene: TRBV6-1
CDR3 protein: ASSESGVGSGNTIY

J gene: TRBJ2-5
V gene: TRBV11-2
CDR3 protein: ASSFGTEETQY

J gene: TRBJ1-4
V gene: TRBV28
CDR3 protein: ASTSLGADEKLF

J gene: TRBJ2-7
V gene: TRBV10-3
CDR3 protein: ATRRDSNSYEQY

J gene: TRBJ2-4
V gene: TRBV14
CDR3 protein: ASSQEGRGVINIQY

J gene: TRBJ2-7
V gene: TRBV5-1
CDR3 protein: ASSGDTVAYEQY

J gene: TRBJ1-1
V gene: TRBV5-5
CDR3 protein: ASSFQGNTEAF

J gene: TRBJ1-6
V gene: TRBV30
CDR3 protein: AWVAGVDNSPLH

J gene: TRBJ1-2
V gene: TRBV6-5
CDR3 protein: ASSTDSGYGYT

J gene: TRBJ1-3
V gene: TRBV5-1
CDR3 protein: ASRERIRSGNTIY

J gene: TRBJ2-1
V gene: TRBV9
CDR3 protein: ASTSGSSYNEQF

J gene: TRBJ1-2
V gene: TRBV19
CDR3 protein: ASSRDRGLPNYGYT

J gene: TRBJ2-7
V gene: TRBV6-5
CDR3 protein: ASSYVGTGSYEQY

J gene: TRBJ2-2
V gene: TRBV7-9
CDR3 protein: ASSGAGTPNTGELF

J gene: TRBJ2-1
V gene: TRBV9
CDR3 protein: ASTLAGGGTDEQF

J gene: TRBJ2-1
V gene: TRBV7-9
CDR3 protein: ASSLVGSPVSYNEQF

J gene: TRBJ1-2
V gene: TRBV6-6
CDR3 protein: ASSWARNYGYT

J gene: TRBJ2-7
V gene: TRBV28
CDR3 protein: ASCPVGRFYEQY

J gene: TRBJ2-5
V gene: TRBV18
CDR3 protein: ASSEGSQETQY

J gene: TRBJ2-7
V gene: TRBV28
CDR3 protein: ASSFPGAYEGEQY

J gene: TRBJ1-6
V gene: TRBV18
CDR3 protein: ARGGGAGTNNSPLH

J gene: TRBJ1-4
V gene: TRBV6-1
CDR3 protein: ASQKGGWEKLF

J gene: TRBJ2-7
V gene: TRBV12-5
CDR3 protein: ASGFPGGVGQY

J gene: TRBJ2-2
V gene: TRBV10-3
CDR3 protein: AIREGTDTGELF

J gene: TRBJ2-7
V gene: TRBV6-1
CDR3 protein: ASSEAGLAGYEQY

J gene: TRBJ2-3
V gene: TRBV5-1
CDR3 protein: ASSLVAGAMGTDTQY

J gene: TRBJ1-2
V gene: TRBV6-5
CDR3 protein: ASSYSGQGLNYGYT

J gene: TRBJ2-1
V gene: TRBV6-1
CDR3 protein: ASSEGTSGNNEQF

J gene: TRBJ2-7
V gene: TRBV5-1
CDR3 protein: ASSFTGGYEQY

J gene: TRBJ2-7
V gene: TRBV29-1
CDR3 protein: SVEDLHGQGAYEQY

J gene: TRBJ1-2
V gene: TRBV6-6
CDR3 protein: ASTGQSNYGYT

J gene: TRBJ2-7
V gene: TRBV10-3
CDR3 protein: AISESGSYEQY

J gene: TRBJ1-5
V gene: TRBV6-1
CDR3 protein: ASRSMQDSNQPQH

J gene: TRBJ1-3
V gene: TRBV5-1
CDR3 protein: ASSLDPAGNTIY

J gene: TRBJ2-1
V gene: TRBV18
CDR3 protein: ASSPFSSSGRSSSYNEQF

J gene: TRBJ2-2
V gene: TRBV9
CDR3 protein: ASSVRGGTGELF

J gene: TRBJ1-3
V gene: TRBV27
CDR3 protein: ASSLQGANSDTIY

J gene: TRBJ1-1
V gene: TRBV5-4
CDR3 protein: ASSARNTEAF